Listed below are T cell receptor beta chains from one sample, sequenced in a study of neurological immune-mediated disorders. TCRdb re-analysed the 5' RACE reads in MiXCR, keeping a single row per CDR3 protein. The sample yields roughly 32,000 distinct CDR3 sequences, 3% to 4% seen once. The material sequenced was PBMCs. These receptors were taken from a man aged 25-45 years with multiple sclerosis. CDR3s include the opening cysteine and the closing phenylalanine or tryptophan. D genes are given only for firm matches. The listing skips clone size in some rows; elsewhere it reads once, few, many or a size class.

CATRGTGYTGELFF,TGTGCCACCAGAGGGACAGGTTACACCGGGGAGCTGTTTTTT,TRBJ2-2,many,TRBV15,TRBD1,14
CASSLSDPYGYTF,TGTGCCAGCAGTTTATCGGACCCCTATGGCTACACCTTC,TRBJ1-2,many,TRBV12-3/TRBV12-4,NA,13
CASSLDGQGASQPQHF,TGCGCCAGCAGCTTGGACGGACAGGGGGCTAGTCAGCCCCAGCATTTT,TRBJ1-5,many,TRBV5-1,TRBD1,16
CASSLGGPLHF,TGTGCCAGCAGCTTAGGGGGTCCTCTCCACTTT,TRBJ1-6,many,TRBV7-3,NA,11
CSARPLVRLNGDQPQHF,TGCAGTGCTAGACCCCTCGTAAGACTCAACGGGGATCAGCCCCAGCATTTT,TRBJ1-5,many,TRBV20-1,NA,17
CATNRGGKNIQYF,TGTGCCACTAACCGCGGCGGCAAAAACATTCAGTACTTC,TRBJ2-4,many,TRBV10-3,NA,13
CASSLGRGEKLFF,TGTGCTAGCAGCTTAGGTCGGGGGGAAAAACTGTTTTTT,TRBJ1-4,many,TRBV7-7,NA,13
CASSSLDRNELFF,TGTGCCAGCTCATCGTTGGACAGGAATGAGCTGTTCTTC,TRBJ2-1,NA,TRBV18,TRBD1,13
CASSSPPDTQYF,TGTGCCAGCAGTTCCCCTCCAGATACGCAGTATTTT,TRBJ2-3,many,TRBV27,NA,12
CASSLGDRNEKLFF,TGCGCCAGCAGCTTGGGGGACAGAAATGAAAAACTGTTTTTT,TRBJ1-4,many,TRBV5-1,TRBD1,14
CASSQSYEQYF,TGTGCCAGCAGCCAGTCCTACGAGCAGTACTTC,TRBJ2-7,few,TRBV5-6,NA,11
CASSEERTSTPGNTIYF,TGCGCCAGCAGTGAAGAAAGGACATCCACGCCTGGAAACACCATATATTTT,TRBJ1-3,many,TRBV10-2,NA,17
CASSFPGTDGYTF,TGTGCCAGCAGCTTCCCCGGCACAGATGGCTACACCTTC,TRBJ1-2,many,TRBV7-2,NA,13
CSADLLSGAHTDTQYF,TGCAGTGCGGACCTCCTTAGCGGGGCCCACACAGATACGCAGTATTTT,TRBJ2-3,many,TRBV20-1,TRBD2,16
CASRRTGGGIDQPQHF,TGTGCCAGCAGAAGGACAGGGGGTGGTATAGATCAGCCCCAGCATTTT,TRBJ1-5,many,TRBV2,TRBD1,16
CAISLAGAGDTEAFF,TGTGCCATCAGTCTAGCAGGGGCCGGGGACACTGAAGCTTTCTTT,TRBJ1-1,many,TRBV10-3,NA,15
CASSVMGERTDTQYF,TGTGCCAGCAGCGTGATGGGGGAGCGCACAGATACGCAGTATTTT,TRBJ2-3,many,TRBV9,NA,15
CASSLAGAETQYF,TGTGCCAGCAGCCTCGCGGGGGCAGAGACCCAGTACTTC,TRBJ2-5,many,TRBV5-6,NA,13
CASSLTGAAKNIQYF,TGTGCCAGCAGCTTGACAGGCGCAGCCAAAAACATTCAGTACTTC,TRBJ2-4,many,TRBV6-1,NA,15
CASSLVRGGNTEAFF,TGTGCCAGCAGCTTGGTACGAGGGGGCAACACTGAAGCTTTCTTT,TRBJ1-1,many,TRBV5-5,TRBD1,15
CSARGWTGVPYEQYF,TGCAGTGCTAGAGGCTGGACGGGGGTACCCTACGAGCAGTACTTC,TRBJ2-7,many,TRBV20-1,NA,15
CASAGGVDTQYF,TGTGCCAGCGCGGGTGGGGTGGATACGCAGTATTTT,TRBJ2-3,many,TRBV7-6,NA,12
CASSRAMNTEAFF,TGTGCCAGCTCCCGTGCTATGAACACTGAAGCTTTCTTT,TRBJ1-1,many,TRBV21-1,NA,13
CSAGAKVDSADTQYF,TGCAGTGCTGGGGCCAAAGTAGATAGCGCAGATACGCAGTATTTT,TRBJ2-3,NA,TRBV20-1,NA,15
CASSGDRMNYGYTF,TGCGCCAGCAGCGGGGACAGGATGAACTATGGCTACACCTTC,TRBJ1-2,many,TRBV5-1,TRBD1,14
CASSSGPLKETQYF,TGCGCCAGCAGCTCGGGTCCCCTAAAAGAGACCCAGTACTTC,TRBJ2-5,many,TRBV5-1,NA,14
CASSLSQAYEQYF,TGTGCCAGCAGCTTATCACAGGCCTACGAGCAGTACTTC,TRBJ2-7,NA,TRBV7-2,NA,13
CSASTSGRYNEQFF,TGCAGTGCTTCGACTAGCGGGAGATACAATGAGCAGTTCTTC,TRBJ2-1,many,TRBV20-1,TRBD2,14
CSATTEGGPPYEQYF,TGCAGTGCCACCACTGAGGGGGGTCCACCCTACGAGCAGTACTTC,TRBJ2-7,many,TRBV20-1,NA,15
CSATAGQFSNYGYTF,TGCAGTGCCACGGCAGGACAGTTCTCTAACTATGGCTACACCTTC,TRBJ1-2,many,TRBV20-1,NA,15
CAIRGLESSYNEQFF,TGTGCCATCAGAGGACTGGAAAGCTCCTACAATGAGCAGTTCTTC,TRBJ2-1,NA,TRBV10-3,NA,15
CSAIHYFTEAFF,TGCAGTGCTATCCATTATTTCACTGAAGCTTTCTTT,TRBJ1-1,few,TRBV20-1,NA,12
CASSLADTVSGNTIYF,TGTGCCAGCAGCTTAGCAGACACAGTCTCTGGAAACACCATATATTTT,TRBJ1-3,many,TRBV7-8,NA,16
CSARDFNTSGGRYNEQFF,TGCAGTGCTAGAGATTTCAATACTAGCGGGGGCCGATACAATGAGCAGTTCTTC,TRBJ2-1,many,TRBV20-1,TRBD2,18
CASSPGTRETQYF,TGCGCCAGCAGCCCCGGGACTAGAGAGACCCAGTACTTC,TRBJ2-5,many,TRBV5-1,TRBD2,13
CASSSQRATNEKLFF,TGTGCCAGCAGTTCCCAGCGAGCAACTAATGAAAAACTGTTTTTT,TRBJ1-4,many,TRBV27,NA,15
CASFGPSSAFTDTQYF,TGTGCCAGCTTTGGGCCGAGTAGCGCATTCACAGATACGCAGTATTTT,TRBJ2-3,many,TRBV6-5,NA,16
CSARLQGPGANVLTF,TGCAGTGCTAGACTACAGGGTCCTGGGGCCAACGTCCTGACTTTC,TRBJ2-6,many,TRBV20-1,NA,15